This T cell receptor (beta chain) originates from a study of T cell responses to AZD1222 COVID-19 vaccine. Study conclusions and caveats: Donor demographics were predominantly white British with a female majority; clonal diversity may be underestimated.

Trimming at V came to 4 bases and at J to 5 bases, leaving 6 bases not matched to a gene. Per germline, CDR1 LGHNA and CDR2 YSLEER. This CDR3 spans 15 amino acids. About this clone itself: Its antigen remains unidentified.

Here immunoSEQ multiplex PCR was the method, and the copy in TCRdb shows in-frame clones only, minus some. The data contain about 110,000 clones, roughly nine tenths of them seen just once; the ten biggest clones take up around 7.5%. Sequences were derived from peripheral blood, sampled on day 0 of AZD1222 vaccination. The TCR was taken from an adult in good health. The chain couples TRBV4-3 to TRBJ2-7; TRBD1 aligns across 12 bases. The CDR3 loop reads CASSRGQGAFDEQYF. The CDR3 DNA is TGCGCCAGCAGCCGGGGACAGGGGGCGTTTGACGAGCAGTACTTC.